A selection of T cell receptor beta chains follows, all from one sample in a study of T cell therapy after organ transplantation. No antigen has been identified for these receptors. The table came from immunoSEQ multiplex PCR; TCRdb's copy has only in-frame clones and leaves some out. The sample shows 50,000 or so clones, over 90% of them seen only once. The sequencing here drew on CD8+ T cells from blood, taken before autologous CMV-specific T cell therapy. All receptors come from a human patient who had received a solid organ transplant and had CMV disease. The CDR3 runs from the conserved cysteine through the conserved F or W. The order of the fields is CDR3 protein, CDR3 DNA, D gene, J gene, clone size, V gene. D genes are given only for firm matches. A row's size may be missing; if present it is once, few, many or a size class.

CDR3 protein: CASSLVPAGEPDTQYF; CDR3 DNA: TGTGCCAGCAGCTTAGTTCCAGCGGGAGAACCAGATACGCAGTATTTT; D gene: TRBD2; J gene: TRBJ2-3; clone size: .; V gene: TRBV7-6
CDR3 protein: CASSSGRLNTEAFF; CDR3 DNA: TGTGCCAGCAGCTCGGGACGGTTGAACACTGAAGCTTTCTTT; D gene: .; J gene: TRBJ1-1; clone size: once; V gene: TRBV7-9
CDR3 protein: CASSELSNSPLHF; CDR3 DNA: TGTGCCAGCAGTGAATTGTCTAATTCACCCCTCCACTTT; D gene: .; J gene: TRBJ1-6; clone size: .; V gene: TRBV6-4
CDR3 protein: CASSTTGSPGNTIYF; CDR3 DNA: TGTGCCAGTAGTACCACAGGGAGTCCTGGAAACACCATATATTTT; D gene: .; J gene: TRBJ1-3; clone size: .; V gene: TRBV19
CDR3 protein: CASSYSTPRGWGYTF; CDR3 DNA: TGTGCCAGCAGTTACTCGACCCCACGGGGCTGGGGCTACACCTTC; D gene: .; J gene: TRBJ1-2; clone size: few; V gene: TRBV6-5
CDR3 protein: CASSQTSGSRHEQYF; CDR3 DNA: TGTGCCAGCAGCCAGACTAGCGGGAGTCGCCACGAGCAGTACTTC; D gene: TRBD2; J gene: TRBJ2-7; clone size: .; V gene: TRBV7-6
CDR3 protein: CASSYSYGYTF; CDR3 DNA: TGTGCCAGCAGTTACTCCTATGGCTACACCTTC; D gene: .; J gene: TRBJ1-2; clone size: .; V gene: TRBV6-5
CDR3 protein: CASSQGRSSYEQYF; CDR3 DNA: TGCGCCAGCAGCCAAGGACGGTCCTCCTACGAGCAGTACTTC; D gene: .; J gene: TRBJ2-7; clone size: few; V gene: TRBV4-3
CDR3 protein: CASKGRPRGTEAFF; CDR3 DNA: TGTGCCAGCAAGGGCCGGCCCCGGGGGACTGAAGCTTTCTTT; D gene: .; J gene: TRBJ1-1; clone size: few; V gene: TRBV27
CDR3 protein: CASSLVRSYGNRTDTQYF; CDR3 DNA: TGTGCCAGCAGCTTAGTTAGATCATACGGGAACCGCACAGATACGCAGTATTTT; D gene: .; J gene: TRBJ2-3; clone size: .; V gene: TRBV7-8
CDR3 protein: CASSLALDGYTF; CDR3 DNA: TGTGCCAGCAGCTTAGCTTTAGATGGCTACACCTTC; D gene: .; J gene: TRBJ1-2; clone size: .; V gene: TRBV7-9
CDR3 protein: CASSPRPGNEQFF; CDR3 DNA: TGTGCCAGCAGCCCGCGTCCAGGGAATGAGCAGTTCTTC; D gene: .; J gene: TRBJ2-1; clone size: .; V gene: TRBV5-5
CDR3 protein: CASGEGLNSYNEQFF; CDR3 DNA: TGTGCCAGCGGCGAGGGCCTTAATTCCTACAATGAGCAGTTCTTC; D gene: .; J gene: TRBJ2-1; clone size: .; V gene: TRBV6-5
CDR3 protein: CASSRGVGMLANYGYTF; CDR3 DNA: TGTGCCAGCAGCCGCGGGGTCGGGATGTTGGCTAACTATGGCTACACCTTC; D gene: .; J gene: TRBJ1-2; clone size: .; V gene: TRBV7-8
CDR3 protein: CAWSVPYEQYF; CDR3 DNA: TGTGCCTGGAGTGTCCCCTACGAGCAGTACTTC; D gene: .; J gene: TRBJ2-7; clone size: .; V gene: TRBV30
CDR3 protein: CAWSVGDSYEQYF; CDR3 DNA: TGTGCCTGGAGTGTCGGGGATTCCTACGAGCAGTACTTC; D gene: .; J gene: TRBJ2-7; clone size: .; V gene: TRBV30
CDR3 protein: CSVEAREAFF; CDR3 DNA: TGCAGCGTTGAAGCAAGAGAAGCTTTCTTT; D gene: .; J gene: TRBJ1-1; clone size: few; V gene: TRBV29-1
CDR3 protein: CASSQVAIFTETAEAFF; CDR3 DNA: TGTGCCAGCTCACAGGTGGCCATCTTTACCGAAACTGCCGAAGCTTTCTTT; D gene: .; J gene: TRBJ1-1; clone size: .; V gene: TRBV18
CDR3 protein: CASSLRQSYEQYF; CDR3 DNA: TGCGCCAGCAGCTTGCGGCAGTCCTACGAGCAGTACTTC; D gene: .; J gene: TRBJ2-7; clone size: .; V gene: TRBV5-1
CDR3 protein: CASSLAISSLGELFF; CDR3 DNA: TGTGCCAGCAGCTTGGCCATTTCCTCCCTCGGGGAGCTGTTTTTT; D gene: .; J gene: TRBJ2-2; clone size: .; V gene: TRBV5-8
CDR3 protein: CASSIYGYEQYF; CDR3 DNA: TGTGCCAGTAGTATATATGGCTACGAGCAGTACTTC; D gene: .; J gene: TRBJ2-7; clone size: .; V gene: TRBV19
CDR3 protein: CASTRTSGRAGEQFF; CDR3 DNA: TGTGCCAGCACCCGGACTAGCGGGAGGGCGGGGGAGCAGTTCTTC; D gene: TRBD2; J gene: TRBJ2-1; clone size: .; V gene: TRBV27
CDR3 protein: CASSISPGEGVNTEAFF; CDR3 DNA: TGTGCCAGTAGTATAAGTCCAGGGGAGGGCGTGAACACTGAAGCTTTCTTT; D gene: .; J gene: TRBJ1-1; clone size: .; V gene: TRBV19
CDR3 protein: CSPAGGSYNEQFF; CDR3 DNA: TGCAGCCCCGCCGGGGGGTCCTACAATGAGCAGTTCTTC; D gene: TRBD2; J gene: TRBJ2-1; clone size: .; V gene: TRBV29-1
CDR3 protein: CASSVATGLGTEAFF; CDR3 DNA: TGTGCCAGCAGCGTAGCGACAGGGTTGGGCACTGAAGCTTTCTTT; D gene: TRBD1; J gene: TRBJ1-1; clone size: few; V gene: TRBV9
CDR3 protein: CASSIGSREQFF; CDR3 DNA: TGTGCCAGTAGTATAGGTAGCCGGGAGCAGTTCTTC; D gene: .; J gene: TRBJ2-1; clone size: .; V gene: TRBV19
CDR3 protein: CASTLPNTDTQYF; CDR3 DNA: TGTGCCAGCACCCTACCCAACACAGATACGCAGTATTTT; D gene: .; J gene: TRBJ2-3; clone size: .; V gene: TRBV27
CDR3 protein: CASSIRDSNQPQHF; CDR3 DNA: TGTGCCAGTAGTATCAGAGATAGCAATCAGCCCCAGCATTTT; D gene: .; J gene: TRBJ1-5; clone size: .; V gene: TRBV19
CDR3 protein: CASSYPQGDTGELFF; CDR3 DNA: TGTGCCAGCAGTTACCCACAGGGGGACACCGGGGAGCTGTTTTTT; D gene: TRBD1; J gene: TRBJ2-2; clone size: .; V gene: TRBV6-6
CDR3 protein: CASSFVGTGVVTEAFF; CDR3 DNA: TGTGCCAGCAGTTTCGTGGGAACAGGGGTCGTCACTGAAGCTTTCTTT; D gene: TRBD1; J gene: TRBJ1-1; clone size: .; V gene: TRBV27
CDR3 protein: CASSLIGGTEAFF; CDR3 DNA: TGTGCCAGCAGCCTAATAGGTGGAACTGAAGCTTTCTTT; D gene: .; J gene: TRBJ1-1; clone size: once; V gene: TRBV6-5
CDR3 protein: CASSHLAGGPDEQYF; CDR3 DNA: TGCGCCAGCAGCCACCTAGCGGGAGGGCCGGACGAGCAGTACTTC; D gene: TRBD2; J gene: TRBJ2-7; clone size: .; V gene: TRBV4-1
CDR3 protein: CASSLTRDEQFF; CDR3 DNA: TGTGCCAGCAGCTTGACCAGGGATGAGCAGTTCTTC; D gene: .; J gene: TRBJ2-1; clone size: .; V gene: TRBV5-6
CDR3 protein: CASSLRGPLNTEAFF; CDR3 DNA: TGTGCCAGCAGCTTGAGGGGACCGTTGAACACTGAAGCTTTCTTT; D gene: .; J gene: TRBJ1-1; clone size: .; V gene: TRBV7-2
CDR3 protein: CASSQVGRRGRNYNEQFF; CDR3 DNA: TGCGCCAGCAGCCAAGTCGGTCGCCGGGGACGGAACTACAATGAGCAGTTCTTC; D gene: .; J gene: TRBJ2-1; clone size: .; V gene: TRBV4-1
CDR3 protein: CASSEVQRGGYNEQFF; CDR3 DNA: TGTGCCAGCAGTGAAGTTCAACGGGGCGGGTACAATGAGCAGTTCTTC; D gene: .; J gene: TRBJ2-1; clone size: .; V gene: TRBV6-1
CDR3 protein: CASSPGQGYEQYF; CDR3 DNA: TGTGCCAGCAGCCCGGGACAGGGGTACGAGCAGTACTTC; D gene: TRBD1; J gene: TRBJ2-7; clone size: .; V gene: TRBV7-3
CDR3 protein: CASSFGSNTEAFF; CDR3 DNA: TGTGCCAGCAGTTTCGGATCGAACACTGAAGCTTTCTTT; D gene: .; J gene: TRBJ1-1; clone size: .; V gene: TRBV27
CDR3 protein: CASGLVMGNQPQHF; CDR3 DNA: TGTGCTAGTGGTTTGGTTATGGGGAATCAGCCCCAGCATTTT; D gene: .; J gene: TRBJ1-5; clone size: .; V gene: TRBV12-5